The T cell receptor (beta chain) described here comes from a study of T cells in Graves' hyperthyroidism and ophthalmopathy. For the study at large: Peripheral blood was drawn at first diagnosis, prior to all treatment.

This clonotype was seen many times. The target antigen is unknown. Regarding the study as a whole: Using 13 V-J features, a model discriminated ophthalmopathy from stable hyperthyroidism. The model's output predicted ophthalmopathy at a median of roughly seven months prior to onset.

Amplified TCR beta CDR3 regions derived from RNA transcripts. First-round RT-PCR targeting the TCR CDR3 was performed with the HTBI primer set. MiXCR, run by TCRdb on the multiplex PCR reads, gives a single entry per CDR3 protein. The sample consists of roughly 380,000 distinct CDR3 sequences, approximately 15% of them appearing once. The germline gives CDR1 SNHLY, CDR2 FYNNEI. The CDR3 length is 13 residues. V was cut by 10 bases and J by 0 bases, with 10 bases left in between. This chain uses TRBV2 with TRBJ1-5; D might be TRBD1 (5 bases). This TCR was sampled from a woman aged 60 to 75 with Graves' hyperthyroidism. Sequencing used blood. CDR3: CAIGADSNQPQHF. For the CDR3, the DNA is TGTGCCATTGGGGCCGATAGCAATCAGCCCCAGCATTTT.